This TCR beta chain originates from a study of blood T cell repertoires in COVID-19. Looking at the study overall: Samples taken during acute and convalescent COVID-19 were collected in the United States, Italy and Spain.

Per the original data handling: From reference gene primer amplification, estimates of nucleated cell counts were derived. Clones were read by immunoSEQ multiplex PCR, and TCRdb kept only the in-frame ones, dropping some. That table furnishes V, J and clone size, whereas the DNA furnished D and trimming. Here the sample spans nearly 350,000 clones, roughly nine tenths being singletons. The CDR3 sequence is 13 residues long. CDR1 and CDR2 (germline): MDHEN, SYDVKM. Between the trimmed V and J ends, which lost 2 bases and 3 bases, there was a span of 7 bases. Enrolled through a virtual design, the participants were between roughly 18 and 90 years of age and came from 24 US areas. Each recovered donor of Cohort 3 presented with two negative PCRs, clearance, or symptom resolution. For this clone: The same CDR3 also results from other DNA sequences found in this sample.

The TCR originated in a woman aged 25 to 39 who had recovered from COVID-19. J is TRBJ1-2 and V is TRBV28, with D hard to call. Sequences were obtained from PBMCs or T cells enriched from blood (not recorded which). CDR3 DNA sequence: TGTGCCAGCAGTTTAGTGGCCGACTATGGCTACACCTTC. It yields the protein CASSLVADYGYTF.